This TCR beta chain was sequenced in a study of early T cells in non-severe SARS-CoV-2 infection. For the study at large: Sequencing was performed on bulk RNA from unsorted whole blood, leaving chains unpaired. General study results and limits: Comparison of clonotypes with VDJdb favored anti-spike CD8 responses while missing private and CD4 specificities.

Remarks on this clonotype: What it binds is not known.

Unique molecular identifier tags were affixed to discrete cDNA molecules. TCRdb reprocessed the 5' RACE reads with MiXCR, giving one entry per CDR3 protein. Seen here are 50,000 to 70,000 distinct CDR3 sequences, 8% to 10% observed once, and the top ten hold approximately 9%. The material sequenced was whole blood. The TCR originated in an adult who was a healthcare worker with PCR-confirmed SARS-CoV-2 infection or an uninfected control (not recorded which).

Here the CDR3 DNA reads TGTGCCAGCCGGGACAGGGTAGGCACAGATACGCAGTATTTT. As protein: CASRDRVGTDTQYF. V gene TRBV6-5 combines with J gene TRBJ2-3, with 9 nucleotides matching TRBD1. Looked up from germline, CDR1 is MNHEY and CDR2 is SVGAGI. With 8 bases clipped from V and 1 base from J, the junction kept 4 bases outside the gene matches. The CDR3 length is 14 residues.